Each of the 22 T cell receptor beta chains below was sequenced from the same sample in a study of CD8 T cells in Susac syndrome. Reverse transcription used about 0.45 to 1 ug RNA and random hexamers. TCRdb used MiXCR to reprocess the immunoSEQ multiplex PCR reads, holding one entry per CDR3 protein. Of tens of thousands of distinct CDR3 sequences in the sample, approximately 96% were seen once. Sequencing input: CD8+ T cells from PBMCs. These receptors all stem from a human donor with Susac syndrome.

The chain has TRBV29-1 and TRBJ2-7; weak D call: TRBD1 (6 bases). The CDR3 covers 14 residues. V shed 6 bases and J shed 4 bases, with 19 bases lying between them. Germline V gene data show CDR1 as SQVTM and CDR2 as ANQGSEA. The CDR3 reads CSVNVDSKMYEQYF. The CDR3 bases are TGCAGCGTGAATGTGGACAGCAAAATGTACGAGCAGTACTTC.

The chain combines TRBV20-1 with TRBJ2-1, with a tentative D call TRBD2 (6 bases). The V gene lost 3 bases and the J gene lost 0 bases, with 12 bases spanning the gap. The CDR3 is 15 amino acids. CDR1 is DFQATT and CDR2 is SNEGSKA in the germline V gene (reference sequence). CDR3 DNA sequence: TGCAGTGCTAGGGGGGACTCAGCCTCCTACAATGAGCAGTTCTTC. This encodes CSARGDSASYNEQFF.

The chain couples TRBV9 to TRBJ1-5; D call uncertain. Germline lookup yields CDR1 SGDLS and CDR2 YYNGEE. This CDR3 spans 15 amino acids. Between the trimmed V and J ends, which lost 0 bases and 4 bases, there was a span of 11 bases. CDR3 in DNA: TGTGCCAGCAGCGTAGGTGGACGGAATAATCAGCCCCAGCATTTT. Translated: CASSVGGRNNQPQHF. The full variable domain, in which reference TRBV9 and TRBJ1-5 provide the parts outside the CDR3, is DSGVTQTPKHLITATGQRVTLRCSPRSGDLSVYWYQQSLDQGLQFLIQYYNGEERAKGNILERFSAQQFPDLHSELNLSSLELGDSALYFCASSVGGRNNQPQHFGDGTRLSIL.

The count of this clonotype is one. The chain links TRBV9 to TRBJ2-5; 8 bases fit TRBD2. V lost 3 bases to trimming and J lost 8 bases; unmatched junction nucleotides: 9. Germline V gives CDR1 SGDLS, CDR2 YYNGEE. The CDR3 has 14 residues. The CDR3 region is CASSAGLGRDTQYF. CDR3 nucleotide sequence: TGTGCCAGCAGCGCGGGACTAGGTCGCGATACCCAGTACTTC.

The chain couples TRBV19 to TRBJ1-1; 9 nucleotides line up with TRBD1. This CDR3 contains 16 residues. Trimming at V came to 9 bases and at J to 0 bases, leaving 11 bases not matched to a gene. Germline V lookup: CDR1 LNHDA, CDR2 SQIVND (reference sequence). The CDR3 loop reads CASRDRVRGMNTEAFF. CDR3 bases: TGTGCCAGCCGGGACAGGGTCCGGGGCATGAACACTGAAGCTTTCTTT.

The chain has TRBV9 and TRBJ2-3; TRBD2 might be the D (5 bases). This CDR3 spans 15 amino acids. V lost 0 bases and J lost 0, with 8 bases in between. Germline V CDR1 and CDR2: SGDLS, YYNGEE. The CDR3 DNA reads as TGTGCCAGCAGCGTAGCGGGGAAGAGCACAGATACGCAGTATTTT. Protein: CASSVAGKSTDTQYF. The full variable domain, its missing parts supplied by reference TRBV9 and TRBJ2-3, is DSGVTQTPKHLITATGQRVTLRCSPRSGDLSVYWYQQSLDQGLQFLIQYYNGEERAKGNILERFSAQQFPDLHSELNLSSLELGDSALYFCASSVAGKSTDTQYFGPGTRLTVL.

The rearrangement links TRBV24-1 to TRBJ1-2; D call uncertain. Between the trimmed V and J ends, which lost 0 bases and 5 bases, there was a span of 3 bases. This CDR3 is 12 amino acids long. Germline assignment: CDR1 KGHDR and CDR2 SFDVKD. CDR3 DNA sequence: TGTGCCACCAGTGATTTGTGGTATGGCTACACCTTC. Its protein is CATSDLWYGYTF.

The V and J genes are TRBV28 and TRBJ2-7; tentatively, D is TRBD1 or TRBD2 (6 bases each). The germline CDR1 and CDR2 sequences are MDHEN and SYDVKM. The CDR3 totals 13 residues. V was shortened by 3 bases and J by 6 bases, with 12 bases between the two germline ends. Here the CDR3 DNA reads TGTGCCAGCAGTTTCTTCGGGGGCTCCGAGCAGTACTTC. Translation: CASSFFGGSEQYF. Full variable domain (rest looked up from reference TRBV28 and TRBJ2-7): DVKVTQSSRYLVKRTGEKVFLECVQDMDHENMFWYRQDPGLGLRLIYFSYDVKMKEKGDIPEGYSVSREKKERFSLILESASTNQTSMYLCASSFFGGSEQYFGPGTRLTVT.

The V call is TRBV28, the J call TRBJ2-5, with D tentatively TRBD1 (5 bases). CDR1 is MDHEN and CDR2 is SYDVKM in the germline V gene. The CDR3 contains 14 residues. V lost 6 bases, J lost 2 bases, and 13 bases lay in between. DNA for the CDR3: TGTGCCAGCAGCCCCCGGACAAAGCAAGAGACCCAGTACTTC. Translating gives CASSPRTKQETQYF. Full variable domain (outside the CDR3, taken from reference TRBV28 and TRBJ2-5): DVKVTQSSRYLVKRTGEKVFLECVQDMDHENMFWYRQDPGLGLRLIYFSYDVKMKEKGDIPEGYSVSREKKERFSLILESASTNQTSMYLCASSPRTKQETQYFGPGTRLLVL.

The genes are TRBV6-5 and TRBJ2-1, with 7 bases that match TRBD2. The length of the CDR3 is 13 residues. V dropped 4 bases and J dropped 10; count of bases not matched to a gene: 7. Germline CDR1 is MNHEY and CDR2 is SVGAGI. The CDR3 loop reads CASSWSPTSEQFF. The CDR3 DNA sequence: TGTGCCAGCAGTTGGTCACCGACTAGCGAGCAGTTCTTC.

This clonotype was recorded a few times. V is TRBV28 and J is TRBJ2-5; D possibly matches TRBD1 or TRBD2 (6 bases each). The CDR3 is 14 residues long. Deletions cut 2 bases from V and 4 bases from J, with 11 bases between. Germline CDR1 reads MDHEN; CDR2 reads SYDVKM. Here the CDR3 reads CASSLRGRGETQYF. The CDR3 DNA reads as TGTGCCAGCAGTTTACGGGGGCGTGGAGAGACCCAGTACTTC.

This chain uses TRBV4-1 with TRBJ1-1; D gene unclear. The CDR3 sequence is 13 residues long. The germline CDR1 and CDR2 sequences are MGHRA and YSYEKL. V gave up 7 bases and J gave up 1 base, with 10 bases separating them. In DNA form, the CDR3 reads TGCGCCAGCAAAGGCACATCGAACACTGAAGCTTTCTTT. This encodes CASKGTSNTEAFF.

V and J are TRBV6-5 and TRBJ2-7, with 9 bases aligning to TRBD1. V was clipped by 5 bases and J by 5 bases; unmatched bases: 10. This CDR3 has 15 residues. The germline gives CDR1 MNHEY, CDR2 SVGAGI. CDR3 residues: CASSPTGTGLNEQYV. CDR3 sequence (DNA): TGTGCCAGCAGTCCGACCGGGACAGGGCTGAACGAGCAGTACGTC.

The chain is built from TRBV20-1 and TRBJ2-7; D is ambiguous. From germline, CDR1 is DFQATT and CDR2 SNEGSKA (reference sequence). Trimming removed 4 bases from V and 0 bases from J, with 19 bases in between. This CDR3 contains 16 residues. The CDR3: CSATGTSQMFSYEQYF. For the CDR3, the DNA is TGCAGTGCTACCGGTACCTCGCAGATGTTCTCCTACGAGCAGTACTTC.

The rearrangement joins TRBV7-9 to TRBJ1-4; TRBD1 aligns across 7 bases. With V trimmed by 5 bases and J by 5 bases, 8 bases remained unmatched. Germline CDR1 reads SEHNR; CDR2 reads FQNEAQ (reference sequence). This CDR3 is built from 15 residues. CDR3 protein: CASSTSTGLNEKLFF. CDR3 sequence (DNA): TGTGCCAGCAGCACTTCGACAGGGCTGAATGAAAAACTGTTTTTT.

V is TRBV11-1 and J is TRBJ2-1; possible D gene TRBD1, 7 bases. This CDR3 has 17 amino acids. Germline V gene data show CDR1 as SGHAT and CDR2 as FQDESV (reference sequence). V lost 1 base to trimming and J lost 10 bases, with 23 bases between them. The CDR3 spells CASSLEFPAGQSSEQFF. CDR3 bases: TGTGCCAGCAGCTTAGAGTTTCCGGCGGGACAGAGCTCAGAGCAGTTCTTC. The entire variable domain, with the rest obtained from reference TRBV11-1 and TRBJ2-1, is as follows: EAEVAQSPRYKITEKSQAVAFWCDPISGHATLYWYRQILGQGPELLVQFQDESVVDDSQLPKDRFSAERLKGVDSTLKIQPAELGDSAMYLCASSLEFPAGQSSEQFFGPGTRLTVL.

The chain links TRBV4-3 to TRBJ2-3; unclear D gene. The germline V gene encodes CDR1 LGHNA and CDR2 YSLEER. CDR3 length: 19 residues. With 2 bases removed from V and 3 bases from J, the gap between germline ends came to 24 bases. The CDR3 region has the DNA TGCGCCAGCAGCCAAAACCCTCCGTGGGAAGTTCTCGGAACAGATACGCAGTATTTT. Residues: CASSQNPPWEVLGTDTQYF.

This chain links TRBV9 with TRBJ1-1; 8 nucleotides agree with TRBD1. In germline, CDR1 is SGDLS, CDR2 YYNGEE. The CDR3 runs 14 residues. Losses at the gene ends were 4 bases for V and 5 bases for J; bases not matched to a gene: 7. The DNA for the CDR3 is TGTGCCAGCAGCCCCCAGGGGGCGGGAACTGAAGCTTTCTTT. Amino acid sequence: CASSPQGAGTEAFF. The whole variable domain, filled in from reference TRBV9 and TRBJ1-1, reads DSGVTQTPKHLITATGQRVTLRCSPRSGDLSVYWYQQSLDQGLQFLIQYYNGEERAKGNILERFSAQQFPDLHSELNLSSLELGDSALYFCASSPQGAGTEAFFGQGTRLTVV.

CDR3 DNA: TGCAGTGCTAGTTCTTGGGGGGAGCTGCATCAGCCCCAGCATTTT. Translated, it gives CSASSWGELHQPQHF. The chain combines TRBV20-1 with TRBJ1-5; perhaps TRBD1 as D (5 bases). The CDR3 loop spans 15 amino acids. V was trimmed by 3 bases and J by 5 bases, leaving 17 bases between them. CDR1 DFQATT and CDR2 SNEGSKA come from the germline V gene (reference sequence).

This chain connects TRBV9 to TRBJ2-6; D possibly corresponds to TRBD2 (5 bases). Germline V gene data show CDR1 as SGDLS and CDR2 as YYNGEE. The V and J ends lost 0 bases and 3 bases respectively, with 7 bases between them. This CDR3 comprises 15 residues. The CDR3 spells CASSVGEGGANVLTF. The DNA for the CDR3 is TGTGCCAGCAGCGTAGGAGAGGGTGGGGCCAACGTCCTGACTTTC.

V gene TRBV29-1 combines with J gene TRBJ2-2, with 8 bases fitting TRBD2. After removal of 6 bases from V and 2 bases from J, the junction contained 5 bases not matched to a gene. CDR1 SQVTM and CDR2 ANQGSEA come from the germline V gene. The CDR3 is 14 amino acids. This CDR3 reads CSVRLATNTGELFF. CDR3 in DNA: TGCAGCGTCCGACTAGCGACCAACACCGGGGAGCTGTTTTTT.

Only one count was recorded for this clonotype. This chain links TRBV11-2 with TRBJ2-1; no clear D. V was clipped by 5 bases and J by 9 bases, with 8 bases between them. CDR3 length: 11 amino acids. Germline CDR1 and CDR2: SGHAT and FQNNGV. This CDR3 is CASSQTVEQFF. CDR3 nucleotide sequence: TGTGCCAGCAGCCAGACTGTTGAGCAGTTCTTC.